These 15 T cell receptor beta chains were all obtained from the same sample, sequenced in a study of T cell responses to AZD1222 COVID-19 vaccine. Only in-frame clones appear in the TCRdb table, and some are missing; sequencing was by immunoSEQ multiplex PCR. The data show more than 85,000 clones, around 90% seen once. This material consisted of peripheral blood, taken on day 0 of AZD1222 vaccination. These receptor sequences come from an adult in good health.

V is TRBV18 and J is TRBJ2-5; D not certain. Trimming removed 0 bases at V and 5 bases at J, with 10 bases between. The germline gives CDR1 KGHSH, CDR2 LQKENI. The CDR3 consists of 14 residues. This CDR3 is CASSPPRLWETQYF. DNA for the CDR3: TGTGCCAGCTCACCACCGAGATTGTGGGAGACCCAGTACTTC.

The genes are TRBV11-2 and TRBJ1-2; D possibly corresponds to TRBD1 (6 bases). Trimming removed 5 bases at V and 3 bases at J, with 10 bases between. The CDR3 extends over 13 amino acids. CDR1 and CDR2 from the germline V gene are SGHAT and FQNNGV. CDR3 residues: CASSPDRDYGYTF. In DNA form, the CDR3 reads TGTGCCAGCAGCCCGGACAGAGACTATGGCTACACCTTC. The full variable domain, in which reference TRBV11-2 and TRBJ1-2 provide the parts outside the CDR3, is EAGVAQSPRYKIIEKRQSVAFWCNPISGHATLYWYQQILGQGPKLLIQFQNNGVVDDSQLPKDRFSAERLKGVDSTLKIQPAKLEDSAVYLCASSPDRDYGYTFGSGTRLTVV.

The chain links TRBV6-2 or TRBV6-3 to TRBJ1-1; D call uncertain. Trimming removed 2 bases at V and 7 bases at J, with 14 bases between. Germline loops: CDR1 MNHEY, CDR2 SVGEGT. This CDR3 comprises 14 residues. In DNA form, the CDR3 reads TGTGCCAGCAGTTACGGTCCAGTAGGGCTTGAAGCTTTCTTT. Its protein product is CASSYGPVGLEAFF.

The chain carries TRBV7-9 and TRBJ2-7; 12 positions agree with TRBD2. The V gene's germline CDR1 is SEHNR and CDR2 FQNEAQ (reference sequence). This CDR3 contains 15 residues. With V trimmed by 3 bases and J by 7 bases, 7 bases remained unmatched. In DNA, the CDR3 is TGTGCCAGCAGCTTTCCGGGACTAGCGGGTGGTGAGCAGTACTTC. It is translated as CASSFPGLAGGEQYF.

The chain joins TRBV19 to TRBJ1-1, with D possibly being TRBD1 (6 bases). The germline gives CDR1 LNHDA, CDR2 SQIVND (reference sequence). The CDR3 extends over 14 amino acids. V was shortened by 3 bases and J by 2 bases, with 10 bases between the two germline ends. The CDR3 coding sequence is TGTGCCAGTAGTATTGGGGGCACAAACACTGAAGCTTTCTTT. This encodes CASSIGGTNTEAFF.

This chain uses TRBV7-6 with TRBJ1-6, with D unresolved. Germline V gene sequence: CDR1 SGHVS, CDR2 FNYEAQ. The CDR3 is 16 residues long. The V end was cut by 5 bases, the J end by 6 bases, with 17 bases between. The DNA for the CDR3 is TGTGCCAGCAGCGCCGCCTCATCTGTCGGTAATTCACCCCTCCACTTT. Protein product: CASSAASSVGNSPLHF.

The chain combines TRBV5-1 with TRBJ2-2; D uncertain. Germline CDR1 reads SGHRS; CDR2 reads YFSETQ. The V and J ends lost 2 bases and 2 bases respectively, with 7 bases between them. CDR3 length: 14 residues. The CDR3 coding sequence is TGCGCCAGCAGCTTAAACTCAAACACCGGGGAGCTGTTTTTT. It encodes CASSLNSNTGELFF.

This clone has just one count. The chain is built from TRBV9 and TRBJ2-5; D may be TRBD1 or TRBD2 (5 bases each). Deletions cut 5 bases from V and 5 bases from J, with 16 bases between. Germline values: CDR1 SGDLS, CDR2 YYNGEE. CDR3 length: 14 amino acids. CDR3 protein: CASSTRGQRETQYF. CDR3 sequence (DNA): TGTGCCAGCAGTACACGGGGCCAGAGGGAGACCCAGTACTTC. Filled out from reference TRBV9 and TRBJ2-5, the complete variable domain reads DSGVTQTPKHLITATGQRVTLRCSPRSGDLSVYWYQQSLDQGLQFLIQYYNGEERAKGNILERFSAQQFPDLHSELNLSSLELGDSALYFCASSTRGQRETQYFGPGTRLLVL.

The chain joins TRBV12-2 to TRBJ1-5. TRBV12-2 is a pseudogene locus. This CDR3 has 15 residues. The CDR3 DNA is TGTGCAAGTCCATCAGCGGGTGATAGCAATCAGCCCCAGCATTTT. Residues: CASPSAGDSNQPQHF.

V usage is TRBV7-9 and J usage is TRBJ2-7; D is perhaps TRBD1 (5 bases). The V gene lost 5 bases and the J gene lost 0 bases, with 23 bases spanning the gap. This CDR3 contains 18 residues. Looked up from germline, CDR1 is SEHNR and CDR2 is FQNEAQ (reference sequence). CDR3 in amino acids: CASSPVLTGATRSYEQYF. The DNA of the CDR3 is TGTGCCAGCAGCCCCGTGCTTACTGGGGCGACACGCTCCTACGAGCAGTACTTC.

The gene calls are TRBV14 and TRBJ1-5, with 9 bases lining up with TRBD1. CDR3 length equals 15 residues. Trimming took 5 bases from V and 7 from J; bases not matched to a gene: 9. Germline V CDR1 and CDR2: SGHDN, FVKESK. As DNA, the CDR3 is TGTGCCAGCAGCTCGGGGACAGGGTTCGCGCAGCCCCAGCATTTT. It is translated as CASSSGTGFAQPQHF. The full variable domain, with the rest looked up from reference TRBV14 and TRBJ1-5, is EAGVTQFPSHSVIEKGQTVTLRCDPISGHDNLYWYRRVMGKEIKFLLHFVKESKQDESGMPNNRFLAERTGGTYSTLKVQPAELEDSGVYFCASSSGTGFAQPQHFGDGTRLSIL.

This sequence joins TRBV5-1 and TRBJ2-3; tentatively, D is TRBD1 or TRBD2 (6 bases each). CDR1 and CDR2 (germline): SGHRS, YFSETQ. Trimming removed 5 bases from V and 6 bases from J, with 16 bases in between. This CDR3 has 14 amino acids. As DNA, the CDR3 is TGCGCCAGCAGTCCCGGGGGCTCGTCCGATACGCAGTATTTT. The encoded protein is CASSPGGSSDTQYF.

This clone appeared a single time. The chain carries TRBV10-1 and TRBJ2-1, with D possibly matching TRBD2 (7 bases). The CDR3 covers 16 residues. Per the germline V gene, CDR1 is WNHNN and CDR2 is SYGVQD (reference sequence). V gave up 8 bases and J gave up 4 bases, with 21 bases separating them. CDR3 sequence reads: CASGGGAGAAYNEQFF. In DNA, the CDR3 is TGCGCCAGCGGAGGGGGGGCGGGAGCGGCTTACAATGAGCAGTTCTTC.

V is TRBV7-2 and J is TRBJ1-3; tentative D call: TRBD1 (5 bases). Looked up from germline, CDR1 is SGHTA and CDR2 is FQGNSA. Trimming stripped 4 bases from V and 0 bases from J, with 19 bases between. The CDR3 length is 18 residues. CDR3: CASSSRNIGHSSGNTIYF. CDR3 DNA: TGTGCCAGCAGCTCCAGAAACATAGGACACTCCTCTGGAAACACCATATATTTT.

This sequence joins TRBV18 and TRBJ1-5; 7 bases map to TRBD1. The V gene end was trimmed by 6 bases and the J gene end by 2 bases; junction bases not matched to a gene: 7. The CDR3 is 15 amino acids. The germline gives CDR1 KGHSH, CDR2 LQKENI. CDR3 nucleotides: TGTGCCAGCTCGCCGCAGGGGGAGGGCAATCAGCCCCAGCATTTT. The encoded protein is CASSPQGEGNQPQHF.